These 15 T cell receptor beta chains were sequenced from one sample in a study of T cell responses to AZD1222 COVID-19 vaccine (dated by TCRdb to about 2021). Libraries were built with the immunoSEQ multiplex PCR assay. TCRdb stores this immuneACCESS table with in-frame sequences only. Part of the clones is absent; in the studies checked, under half of the shortfall reflects unresolved V genes, and no reason is known for the rest. The sample table contains more than 95,000 clones; only one count was recorded for over 75% of them. The ten top clones hold 20% to 25% of the sample. Taken with the paper, the label for time point translates to: baseline before first vaccination. The sample consisted of peripheral blood, taken on day 0 of AZD1222 vaccination. The receptors derive from an adult in good health.

The chain uses TRBV6-2 or TRBV6-3 and TRBJ2-7; D remains ambiguous. The CDR3 has 15 residues. Deletions cut 6 bases from V and 2 bases from J, with 17 bases between. Germline CDR1 reads MNHEY; CDR2 reads SVGEGT. In nucleotides, the CDR3 is TGTGCCAGCAGCCCCTCCGAGGAGCCCCCCTACGAGCAGTACTTC. As protein: CASSPSEEPPYEQYF.

V gene TRBV7-2 combines with J gene TRBJ2-7; TRBD2 might be the D (6 bases). V was pared by 1 base and J by 4 bases, with 17 bases between. Germline CDR1 reads SGHTA; CDR2 reads FQGNSA. This CDR3 spans 16 amino acids. CDR3 DNA: TGTGCCAGCAGCTTAGGACCCGGGACTCGGGTATACGAGCAGTACTTC. Protein: CASSLGPGTRVYEQYF.

Here the CDR3 reads CASSLLRGGEAFF. CDR3 DNA sequence: TGTGCCAGCTCACTTCTTAGGGGTGGGGAAGCTTTCTTT. The chain joins TRBV18 to TRBJ1-1; D may be TRBD1 (5 bases). The germline CDR1 and CDR2 sequences are KGHSH and LQKENI. Trimming left V 4 bases short and J 8 bases short, with 14 bases between. The CDR3 is 13 amino acids.

The rearrangement uses TRBV30 and TRBJ2-7; 7 nucleotides line up with TRBD2. The CDR3 runs 14 residues. Germline V gives CDR1 GTSNPN, CDR2 SVGIG (reference sequence). Unmatched junction bases numbered 2, after V lost 0 bases and J lost 0 bases. The CDR3 is CAWSVLAASYEQYF. The CDR3 DNA follows: TGTGCCTGGAGTGTCCTAGCGGCCTCCTACGAGCAGTACTTC.

The CDR3 sequence is CASSLGQVYNEQFF. CDR3 nucleotide sequence: TGTGCCAGCAGCTTAGGACAGGTATACAATGAGCAGTTCTTC. V usage is TRBV7-3 and J usage is TRBJ2-1; the match to TRBD1 covers 7 bases. Germline CDR1 and CDR2: SGHTA and FQGTGA. The V gene end was trimmed by 2 bases and the J gene end by 4 bases; junction bases not matched to a gene: 2. This CDR3 has 14 residues.

The chain's CDR3 is CATSRDQAGGAETQYF. DNA for the CDR3: TGTGCCACCAGCAGAGATCAAGCGGGGGGCGCGGAGACCCAGTACTTC. The chain combines TRBV15 with TRBJ2-5; TRBD2 aligns across 9 bases. The CDR3 extends over 16 amino acids. The germline V gene has CDR1 LNHNV and CDR2 YYDKDF (reference sequence). Trimming took 0 bases from V and 5 from J; bases not matched to a gene: 7.

V usage is TRBV2 and J usage is TRBJ2-1, with D unclear. The length of the CDR3 is 15 residues. Germline V lookup: CDR1 SNHLY, CDR2 FYNNEI. V lost 6 bases and J 4 bases, leaving 16 bases between the germline ends. This chain's CDR3 is CASRVSRVVYNEQFF. In nucleotides, the CDR3 is TGTGCCAGCAGGGTATCAAGGGTAGTTTACAATGAGCAGTTCTTC.

A single count supports this clone. This sample also contains other DNA sequences that code for the same CDR3. The chain has TRBV14 and TRBJ2-3; D ambiguous. The germline V gene has CDR1 SGHDN and CDR2 FVKESK. This CDR3 is 14 amino acids long. V was pared by 3 bases and J by 2 bases, with 9 bases between. CDR3 nucleotide sequence: TGTGCCAGCAGCCAGGGCCGCCACACAGATACGCAGTATTTT. This encodes CASSQGRHTDTQYF.

The J gene is TRBJ1-1, the V gene TRBV6-5; D is uncertain. CDR1 and CDR2 from the germline V gene are MNHEY and SVGAGI. The CDR3 is 12 residues long. Deletions cut 6 bases from V and 6 bases from J, with 11 bases between. CDR3 DNA sequence: TGTGCCAGCAGCCGTGGGAGTGCTGAAGCTTTCTTT. Protein sequence: CASSRGSAEAFF.

V and J are TRBV3-1 (or the pseudogene TRBV3-2) and TRBJ1-4; D possibly corresponds to TRBD1 (5 bases). Germline loops: CDR1 LGHDT, CDR2 YNNKEL (reference sequence). The V end lost 0 bases, the J end lost 6 bases, and 14 bases lay between the germline ends. The CDR3 extends over 16 amino acids. CDR3 protein: CASSQDFPGTDEKLFF. In DNA, the CDR3 is TGTGCCAGCAGCCAAGATTTCCCGGGGACGGATGAAAAACTGTTTTTT.

The chain has TRBV4-1 and TRBJ2-7; 7 nucleotides line up with TRBD2. After removal of 0 bases from V and 0 bases from J, the junction contained 8 bases not matched to a gene. CDR1 MGHRA and CDR2 YSYEKL come from the germline V gene. There are 17 residues in the CDR3. The CDR3 sequence: CASSQDAGTITSYEQYF. The CDR3 DNA reads as TGCGCCAGCAGCCAAGATGCCGGGACTATCACCTCCTACGAGCAGTACTTC.

The chain employs TRBV9 and TRBJ2-1; 10 bases align to TRBD1. The CDR3 has 17 residues. CDR1 and CDR2 from the germline V gene are SGDLS and YYNGEE. The V gene end was trimmed by 4 bases and the J gene end by 2 bases; junction bases not matched to a gene: 9. Here the CDR3 reads CASSPRPGTGAYNEQFF. DNA of the CDR3: TGTGCCAGCAGCCCCCGCCCGGGGACAGGGGCCTACAATGAGCAGTTCTTC. Full variable domain (missing parts from reference TRBV9 and TRBJ2-1): DSGVTQTPKHLITATGQRVTLRCSPRSGDLSVYWYQQSLDQGLQFLIQYYNGEERAKGNILERFSAQQFPDLHSELNLSSLELGDSALYFCASSPRPGTGAYNEQFFGPGTRLTVL.

Here the CDR3 DNA reads TGTGCCAGCAGCCCCGGACCGGGAGGCTACACCTTC. Translating it yields CASSPGPGGYTF. V and J are TRBV7-2 and TRBJ1-2; D uncertain. Germline values: CDR1 SGHTA, CDR2 FQGNSA. CDR3 size: 12 residues. Trimming took 5 bases from V and 8 from J, leaving 12 bases between them.

This chain joins TRBV5-6 and TRBJ1-5; D call uncertain. This CDR3 comprises 12 residues. With 3 bases removed from V and 3 bases from J, the gap between germline ends came to 4 bases. Germline CDR1 reads SGHDT; CDR2 reads YYEEEE. The CDR3 region has the DNA TGTGCCAGCAGCTGGTTCAATCAGCCCCAGCATTTT. It translates to CASSWFNQPQHF.

This sequence joins TRBV6-5 and TRBJ2-3; 8 bases are a match to TRBD1. From germline, CDR1 is MNHEY and CDR2 SVGAGI. The CDR3 totals 15 residues. Germline trimming cut 2 bases from V and 1 base from J; bases unmatched to any gene: 2. In nucleotides, the CDR3 is TGTGCCAGCAGTTACGCGGGACAGGGCACAGATACGCAGTATTTT. It translates to CASSYAGQGTDTQYF.